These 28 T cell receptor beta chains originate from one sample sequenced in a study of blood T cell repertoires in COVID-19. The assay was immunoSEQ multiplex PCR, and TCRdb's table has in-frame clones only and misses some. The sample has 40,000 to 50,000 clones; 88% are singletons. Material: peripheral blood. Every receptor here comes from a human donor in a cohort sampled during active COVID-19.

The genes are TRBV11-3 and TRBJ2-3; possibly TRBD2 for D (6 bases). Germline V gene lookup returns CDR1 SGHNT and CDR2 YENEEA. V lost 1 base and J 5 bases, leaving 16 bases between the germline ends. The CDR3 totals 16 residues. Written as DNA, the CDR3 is TGTGCCAGCAGCTTAGTAACGGGAGCCGGCGGAGATACGCAGTATTTT. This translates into CASSLVTGAGGDTQYF.

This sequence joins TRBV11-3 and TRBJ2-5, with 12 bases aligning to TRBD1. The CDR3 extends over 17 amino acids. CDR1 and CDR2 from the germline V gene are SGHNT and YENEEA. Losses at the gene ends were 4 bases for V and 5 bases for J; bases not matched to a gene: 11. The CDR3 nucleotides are TGTGCCAGCAGCTCGCCCCCCGGGACAGGGGGCCGGGAGACCCAGTACTTC. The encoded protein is CASSSPPGTGGRETQYF.

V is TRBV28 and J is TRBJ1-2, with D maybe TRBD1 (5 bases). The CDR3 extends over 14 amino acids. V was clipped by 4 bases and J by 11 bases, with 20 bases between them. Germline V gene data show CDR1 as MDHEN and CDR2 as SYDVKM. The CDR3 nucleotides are TGTGCCAGCAGTTGGGGGGGAAGGTTCGAAGGGTACACCTTC. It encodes CASSWGGRFEGYTF.

CDR3 nucleotide sequence: TGTGCCAGCTCACCACCGAATCGGGGAACAGGGGAAGGGACCCAGTACTTC. It encodes CASSPPNRGTGEGTQYF. The chain carries TRBV18 and TRBJ2-5; TRBD1 agrees at 7 bases. The length of the CDR3 is 17 residues. V lost 0 bases, J lost 7 bases, and 14 bases stayed unmatched. CDR1 KGHSH and CDR2 LQKENI come from the germline V gene.

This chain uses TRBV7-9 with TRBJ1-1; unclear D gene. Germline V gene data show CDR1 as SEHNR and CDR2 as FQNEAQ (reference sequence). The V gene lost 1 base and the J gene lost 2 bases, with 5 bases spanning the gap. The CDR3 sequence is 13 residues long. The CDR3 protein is CASSLEANTEAFF. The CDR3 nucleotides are TGTGCCAGCAGCTTAGAAGCTAACACTGAAGCTTTCTTT.

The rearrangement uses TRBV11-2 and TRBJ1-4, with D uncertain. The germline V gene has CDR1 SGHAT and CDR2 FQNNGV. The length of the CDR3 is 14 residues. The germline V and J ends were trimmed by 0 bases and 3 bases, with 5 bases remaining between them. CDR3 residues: CASSLEVANEKLFF. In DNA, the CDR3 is TGTGCCAGCAGCTTAGAGGTAGCTAATGAAAAACTGTTTTTT.

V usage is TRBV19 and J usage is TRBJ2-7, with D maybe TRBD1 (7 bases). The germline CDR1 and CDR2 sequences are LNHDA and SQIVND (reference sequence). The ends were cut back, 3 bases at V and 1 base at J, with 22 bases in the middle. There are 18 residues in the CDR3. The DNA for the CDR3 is TGTGCCAGTAGTATCCGGGGGACAGCGATGGGGGCATCCTACGAGCAGTACTTC. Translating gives CASSIRGTAMGASYEQYF. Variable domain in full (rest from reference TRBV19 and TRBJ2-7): DGGITQSPKYLFRKEGQNVTLSCEQNLNHDAMYWYRQDPGQGLRLIYYSQIVNDFQKGDIAEGYSVSREKKESFPLTVTSAQKNPTAFYLCASSIRGTAMGASYEQYFGPGTRLTVT.

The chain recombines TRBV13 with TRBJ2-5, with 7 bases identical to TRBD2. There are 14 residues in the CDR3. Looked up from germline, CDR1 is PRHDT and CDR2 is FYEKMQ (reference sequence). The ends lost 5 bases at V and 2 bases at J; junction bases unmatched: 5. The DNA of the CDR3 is TGTGCCAGCAGCCGACTAGCTGGGCAAGAGACCCAGTACTTC. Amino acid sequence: CASSRLAGQETQYF.

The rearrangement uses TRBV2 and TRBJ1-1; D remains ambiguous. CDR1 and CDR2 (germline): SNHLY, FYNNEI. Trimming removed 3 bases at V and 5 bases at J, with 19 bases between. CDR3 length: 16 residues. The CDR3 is CASSDGSVLRGTEAFF. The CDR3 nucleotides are TGTGCCAGCAGTGACGGCAGCGTCTTACGGGGTACTGAAGCTTTCTTT.

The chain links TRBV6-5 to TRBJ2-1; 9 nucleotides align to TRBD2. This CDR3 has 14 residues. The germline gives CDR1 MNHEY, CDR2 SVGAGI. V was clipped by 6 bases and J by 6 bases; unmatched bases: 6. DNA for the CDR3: TGTGCCAGCAGGTGGACTAGCGCTACCAATGAGCAGTTCTTC. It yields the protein CASRWTSATNEQFF.

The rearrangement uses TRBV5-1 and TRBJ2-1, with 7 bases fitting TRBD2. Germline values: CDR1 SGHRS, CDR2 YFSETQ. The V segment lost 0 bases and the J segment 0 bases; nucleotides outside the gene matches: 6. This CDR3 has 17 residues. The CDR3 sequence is CASSLEASGSSYNEQFF. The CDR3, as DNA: TGCGCCAGCAGCTTGGAAGCTAGCGGAAGCTCCTACAATGAGCAGTTCTTC.

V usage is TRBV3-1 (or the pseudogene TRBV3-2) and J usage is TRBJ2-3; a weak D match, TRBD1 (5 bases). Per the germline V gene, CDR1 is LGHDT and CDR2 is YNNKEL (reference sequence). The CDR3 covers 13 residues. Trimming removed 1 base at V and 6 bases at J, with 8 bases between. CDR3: CASSQVRQDTQYF. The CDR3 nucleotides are TGTGCCAGCAGCCAAGTCAGACAGGATACGCAGTATTTT.

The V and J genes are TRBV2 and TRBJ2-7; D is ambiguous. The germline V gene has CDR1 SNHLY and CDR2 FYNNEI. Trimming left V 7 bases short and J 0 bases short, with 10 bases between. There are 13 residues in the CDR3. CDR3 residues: CASTPIPSYEQYF. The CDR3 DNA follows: TGTGCCAGCACCCCTATACCCTCCTACGAGCAGTACTTC.

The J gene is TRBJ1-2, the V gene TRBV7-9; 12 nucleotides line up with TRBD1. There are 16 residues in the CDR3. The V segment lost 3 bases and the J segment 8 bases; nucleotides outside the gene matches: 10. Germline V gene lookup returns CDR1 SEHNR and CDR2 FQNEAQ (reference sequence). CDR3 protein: CASSLETGTGGKGYTF. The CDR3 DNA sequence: TGTGCCAGCAGCTTGGAAACCGGGACAGGGGGCAAAGGCTACACCTTC.

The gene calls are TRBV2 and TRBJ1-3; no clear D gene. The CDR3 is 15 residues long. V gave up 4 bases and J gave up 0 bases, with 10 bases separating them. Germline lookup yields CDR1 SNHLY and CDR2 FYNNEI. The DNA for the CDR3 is TGTGCCAGCAGTGGTGACGGGTACTCTGGAAACACCATATATTTT. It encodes CASSGDGYSGNTIYF. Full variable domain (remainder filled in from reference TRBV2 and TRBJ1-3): EPEVTQTPSHQVTQMGQEVILRCVPISNHLYFYWYRQILGQKVEFLVSFYNNEISEKSEIFDDQFSVERPDGSNFTLKIRSTKLEDSAMYFCASSGDGYSGNTIYFGEGSWLTVV.

CDR3 coding DNA: TGTGCCAGCAGCCAAGAACCCTCCGGGACTTACACGGATGAGCAGTTCTTC. Translating it yields CASSQEPSGTYTDEQFF. The J gene is TRBJ2-1, the V gene TRBV3-1 (or the pseudogene TRBV3-2); TRBD2 might be the D (6 bases). This CDR3 has 17 residues. Germline V CDR1 and CDR2: LGHDT, YNNKEL (reference sequence). Trimming removed 0 bases at V and 8 bases at J, with 20 bases between.

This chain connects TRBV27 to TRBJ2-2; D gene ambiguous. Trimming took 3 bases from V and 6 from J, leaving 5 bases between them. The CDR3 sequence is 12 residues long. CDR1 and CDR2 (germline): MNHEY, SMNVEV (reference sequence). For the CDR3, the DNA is TGTGCCAGCAGTTTCCAATCCGGGGAGCTGTTTTTT. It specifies CASSFQSGELFF.

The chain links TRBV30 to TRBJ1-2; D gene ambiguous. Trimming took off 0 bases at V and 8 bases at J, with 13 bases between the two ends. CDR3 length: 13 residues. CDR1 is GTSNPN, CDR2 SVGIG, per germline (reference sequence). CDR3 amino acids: CAWSVRGSSGYTF. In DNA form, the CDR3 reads TGTGCCTGGAGTGTACGCGGCAGTTCGGGCTACACCTTC.

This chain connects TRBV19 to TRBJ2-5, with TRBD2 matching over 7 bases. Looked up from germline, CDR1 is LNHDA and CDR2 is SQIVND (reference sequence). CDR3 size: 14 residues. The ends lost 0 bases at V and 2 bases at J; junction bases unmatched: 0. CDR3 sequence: CASSIEAGQETQYF. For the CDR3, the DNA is TGTGCCAGTAGTATAGAAGCGGGGCAAGAGACCCAGTACTTC. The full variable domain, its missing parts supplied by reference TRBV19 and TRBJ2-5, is DGGITQSPKYLFRKEGQNVTLSCEQNLNHDAMYWYRQDPGQGLRLIYYSQIVNDFQKGDIAEGYSVSREKKESFPLTVTSAQKNPTAFYLCASSIEAGQETQYFGPGTRLLVL.

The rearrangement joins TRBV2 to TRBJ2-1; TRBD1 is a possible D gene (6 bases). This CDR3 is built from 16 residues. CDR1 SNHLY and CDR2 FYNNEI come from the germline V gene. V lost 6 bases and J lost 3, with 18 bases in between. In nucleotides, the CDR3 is TGTGCCAGCAGGGGGTTACAGGGTATCCTCTACAATGAGCAGTTCTTC. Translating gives CASRGLQGILYNEQFF.

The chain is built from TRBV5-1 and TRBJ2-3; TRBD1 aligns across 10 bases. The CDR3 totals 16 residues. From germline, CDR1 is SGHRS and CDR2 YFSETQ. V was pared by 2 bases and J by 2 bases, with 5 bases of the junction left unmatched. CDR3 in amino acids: CASSLGTGAFTDTQYF. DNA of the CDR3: TGCGCCAGCAGCTTAGGGACAGGGGCGTTCACAGATACGCAGTATTTT.

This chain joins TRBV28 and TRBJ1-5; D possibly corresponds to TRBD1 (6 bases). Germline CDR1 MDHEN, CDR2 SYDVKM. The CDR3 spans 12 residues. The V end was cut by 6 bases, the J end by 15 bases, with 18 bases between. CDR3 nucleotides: TGTGCCAGCAGGTGGGCACAGGGTGGGTGGCATTTT. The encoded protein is CASRWAQGGWHF.

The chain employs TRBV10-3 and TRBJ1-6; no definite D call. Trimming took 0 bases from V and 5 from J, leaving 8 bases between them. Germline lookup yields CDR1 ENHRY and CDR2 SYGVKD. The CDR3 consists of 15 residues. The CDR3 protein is CAISESSVNNSPLHF. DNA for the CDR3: TGTGCCATCAGTGAGTCCTCAGTTAATAATTCACCCCTCCACTTT.

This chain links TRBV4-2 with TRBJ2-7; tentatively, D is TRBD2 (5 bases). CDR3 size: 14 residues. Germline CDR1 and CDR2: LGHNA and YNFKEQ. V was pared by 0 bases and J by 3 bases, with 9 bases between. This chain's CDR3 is CASSQDSSIYEQYF. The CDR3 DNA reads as TGTGCCAGCAGCCAAGATTCTAGCATCTACGAGCAGTACTTC.

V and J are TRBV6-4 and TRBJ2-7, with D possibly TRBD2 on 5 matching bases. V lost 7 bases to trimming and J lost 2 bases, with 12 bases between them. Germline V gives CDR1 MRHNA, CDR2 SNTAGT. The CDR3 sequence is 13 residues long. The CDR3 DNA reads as TGTGCCAGCATTACTGACTACCCCTACGAGCAGTACTTC. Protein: CASITDYPYEQYF.

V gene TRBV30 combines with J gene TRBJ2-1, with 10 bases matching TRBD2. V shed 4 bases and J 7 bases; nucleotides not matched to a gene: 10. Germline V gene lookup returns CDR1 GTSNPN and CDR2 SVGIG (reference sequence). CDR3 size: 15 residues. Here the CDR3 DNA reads TGTGCCTGGACTGTAGGGACTAGCGTCGGGAATGAGCAGTTCTTC. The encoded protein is CAWTVGTSVGNEQFF.

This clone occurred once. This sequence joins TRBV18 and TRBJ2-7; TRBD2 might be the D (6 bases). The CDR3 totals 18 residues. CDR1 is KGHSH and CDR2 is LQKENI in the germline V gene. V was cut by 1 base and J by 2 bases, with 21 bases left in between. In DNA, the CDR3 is TGTGCCAGCTCACCACAAGGGATGGGGGGTTCTCAGGCCTACGAGCAGTACTTC. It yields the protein CASSPQGMGGSQAYEQYF.

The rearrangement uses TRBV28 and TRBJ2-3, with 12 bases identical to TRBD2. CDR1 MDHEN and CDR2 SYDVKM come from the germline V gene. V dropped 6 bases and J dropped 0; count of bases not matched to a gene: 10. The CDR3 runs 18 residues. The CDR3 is CASSQGLAGTSSTDTQYF. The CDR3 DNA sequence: TGTGCCAGCAGCCAAGGACTAGCGGGGACATCAAGCACAGATACGCAGTATTTT.